The T cell receptor (beta chain) under discussion was sequenced for a study of vaccination effects on CD4 cells after COVID-19. About this clone: The antigen is unknown.

The germline V gene has CDR1 LGHDT and CDR2 YNNKEL (reference sequence). The ends were cut back, 4 bases at V and 2 bases at J, with 15 bases in the middle. This CDR3 spans 15 amino acids. Using viral peptide pools, the ViraFEST assay grew out antigen-specific CD4+ T cells prior to sequencing. The culture ran for 10 days before CD4+ T cells were isolated. Each participant was administered two doses of either the BNT162b2 or the mRNA-1273 vaccine. Clones were read by immunoSEQ multiplex PCR, and TCRdb kept only the in-frame ones, dropping some. The table shows 25,000 to 30,000 clones, with roughly four fifths occurring only once.

Sequences were derived from CD4+ T cells from PBMCs cultured with HCoV-229E spike peptides, sampled after COVID-19 vaccination. This TCR came from a human donor who received a COVID-19 vaccine. The chain is built from TRBV3-1 (or the pseudogene TRBV3-2) and TRBJ2-7; D not certain. The CDR3 spells CASSPWPNPPYEQYF. CDR3 nucleotide sequence: TGTGCCAGCAGCCCATGGCCCAACCCGCCCTACGAGCAGTACTTC.